This TCR beta chain emerged from a study of tumor-infiltrating lymphocytes in localized non-small cell lung cancer. Study-wide context: Patients included smokers and never-smokers with various histologies, some sampled after neoadjuvant chemotherapy.

The repertoire was sequenced with immunoSEQ multiplex PCR; TCRdb's copy has only in-frame clones and lacks some. The table includes around 25,000 clones, roughly 71% detected once. Notes on the study in general: Recurrence-free survival showed no association with tumor T-cell fraction. Only some patients had TCR sequencing, depending on available tissue. Technical variation could not be separated from intratumor heterogeneity here.

The germline gives CDR1 SSHAT, CDR2 FNYEAQ (reference sequence). Trimming stripped 3 bases from V and 5 bases from J, with 8 bases between. This CDR3 is 13 amino acids long. Notes on this clone: Its target is not known.

The source is a human donor with non-small cell lung cancer. This chain joins TRBV7-7 and TRBJ2-1; TRBD2 might be the D (5 bases). The sample consisted of lung tumor tissue. CDR3 DNA sequence: TGTGCCAGCAGCTTTTCAGCGGACAATGAGCAGTTCTTC. Amino acid sequence: CASSFSADNEQFF.